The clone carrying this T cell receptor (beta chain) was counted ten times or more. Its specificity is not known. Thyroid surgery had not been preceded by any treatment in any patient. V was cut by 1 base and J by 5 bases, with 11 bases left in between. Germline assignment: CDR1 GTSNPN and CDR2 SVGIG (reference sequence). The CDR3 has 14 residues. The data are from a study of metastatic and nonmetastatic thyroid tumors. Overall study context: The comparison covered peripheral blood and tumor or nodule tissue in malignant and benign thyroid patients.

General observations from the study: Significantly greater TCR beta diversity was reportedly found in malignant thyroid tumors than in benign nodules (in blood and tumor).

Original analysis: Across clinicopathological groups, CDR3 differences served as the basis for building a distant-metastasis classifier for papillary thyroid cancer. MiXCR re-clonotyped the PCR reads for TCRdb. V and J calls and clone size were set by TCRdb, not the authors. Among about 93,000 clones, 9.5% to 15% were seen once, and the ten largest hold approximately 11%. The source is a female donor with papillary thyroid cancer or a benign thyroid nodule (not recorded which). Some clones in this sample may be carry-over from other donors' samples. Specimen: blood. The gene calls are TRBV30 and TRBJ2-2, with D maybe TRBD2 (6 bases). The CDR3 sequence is CAWSAGGITGELFF. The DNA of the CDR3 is TGTGCCTGGAGTGCTGGCGGGATTACCGGGGAGCTGTTTTTT.